This TCR beta chain emerged from a study of T cell responses to AZD1222 COVID-19 vaccine. V trimming: 5 bases; J trimming: 5 bases; junction bases outside the gene matches: 10. Germline V gene data show CDR1 as LNHDA and CDR2 as SQIVND (reference sequence). CDR3 length equals 15 residues. Remarks on this clone: Its antigen is currently unknown.

Profiled with immunoSEQ multiplex PCR; TCRdb holds only in-frame clones, not every one. Of tens of thousands of clones listed, around nine tenths were seen once; the top ten hold around 4.9%. Overall study findings and caveats: Unmutated regions of variants are reportedly targeted by nearly half of spike-specific TCRs. Receipt of two AZD1222 doses was followed by a rise in Spike-specific TCR breadth and depth. Distributed over spike, vaccine-associated CD4 TCRs predominated at 160-218 and 743-854. Donors were largely white British and mainly female; clonal diversity was possibly underestimated.

The rearrangement joins TRBV19 to TRBJ2-5; 8 nucleotides match TRBD1. Sequencing was performed on peripheral blood, taken on day 0 of AZD1222 vaccination. The sequence derives from an adult in good health. CDR3 sequence: CASSPPGGTAETQYF. CDR3 sequence (DNA): TGTGCCAGTAGTCCCCCAGGGGGCACGGCGGAGACCCAGTACTTC.